These 15 T cell receptor beta chains came from one sample sequenced in a study of early T cells in non-severe SARS-CoV-2 infection. MiXCR, applied by TCRdb to the 5' RACE reads, yields one record per CDR3 protein. Among roughly 46,000 distinct CDR3 sequences listed, approximately 5.9% were seen once. Here the sequenced sample was whole blood, taken at baseline. The receptors shown here come from an adult who was a healthcare worker with PCR-confirmed SARS-CoV-2 infection or an uninfected control (not recorded which).

This clonotype was recorded at least ten times. This chain uses TRBV28 with TRBJ1-1; D gene unclear. V lost 6 bases and J lost 7, with 27 bases in between. Germline values: CDR1 MDHEN, CDR2 SYDVKM. The CDR3 is 17 amino acids. The CDR3 sequence is CASSSPPRAGTIGEAFF. The DNA of the CDR3 is TGTGCCAGCAGCTCCCCCCCTCGTGCAGGCACGATCGGTGAAGCTTTCTTT.

This clonotype was recorded many times. This chain uses TRBV27 with TRBJ1-1; D remains ambiguous. V lost 2 bases and J 5 bases, leaving 9 bases between the germline ends. The CDR3 extends over 13 amino acids. Germline assignment: CDR1 MNHEY and CDR2 SMNVEV (reference sequence). CDR3 DNA: TGTGCCAGCAGTTTAGAAGCGGGAACTGAAGCTTTCTTT. It yields the protein CASSLEAGTEAFF.

This clonotype was observed many times. The chain couples TRBV19 to TRBJ2-5; TRBD1 agrees at 9 bases. The germline V gene encodes CDR1 LNHDA and CDR2 SQIVND (reference sequence). This CDR3 spans 15 amino acids. Trimming took 5 bases from V and 4 from J; bases not matched to a gene: 8. CDR3: CASSPGTGSRETQYF. The DNA of the CDR3 is TGTGCCAGTAGTCCCGGGACAGGGTCTCGAGAGACCCAGTACTTC.

This clonotype was found many times. The chain has TRBV2 and TRBJ2-1; 7 bases map to TRBD2. Germline-derived CDR1 and CDR2 are SNHLY and FYNNEI. CDR3 length: 13 amino acids. With V trimmed by 10 bases and J by 3 bases, 6 bases remained unmatched. CDR3 bases: TGTGCCAACTTCGGGACTAACTACAATGAGCAGTTCTTC. Its protein product is CANFGTNYNEQFF.

V gene TRBV5-1 combines with J gene TRBJ1-1; 7 bases line up with TRBD1. Germline CDR1 reads SGHRS; CDR2 reads YFSETQ. The CDR3 is 14 residues long. The trim removed 2 bases at V and 5 bases at J, leaving 6 bases unmatched. The CDR3 DNA reads TGCGCCAGCAGCTTCGGGACAGAGGGAACTGAAGCTTTCTTT. This codes for CASSFGTEGTEAFF.

The table lists this clonotype with many counts. The chain has TRBV20-1 and TRBJ1-1; the D is unclear. With 2 bases removed from V and 3 bases from J, the gap between germline ends came to 13 bases. Germline V CDR1 and CDR2: DFQATT, SNEGSKA (reference sequence). The CDR3 sequence is 14 residues long. The CDR3 loop reads CSARSAIRDTEAFF. CDR3 nucleotide sequence: TGCAGTGCTAGATCAGCCATTAGGGACACTGAAGCTTTCTTT.

At least ten counts were recorded for this clonotype. The chain links TRBV28 to TRBJ1-2, with D possibly matching TRBD1 (5 bases). Trimming took off 3 bases at V and 5 bases at J, with 10 bases between the two ends. This CDR3 spans 13 amino acids. Germline CDR1 is MDHEN and CDR2 is SYDVKM. The CDR3 DNA is TGTGCCAGCAGTTTGGGGGGGTCGTATGGCTACACCTTC. Translation gives CASSLGGSYGYTF.

The gene calls are TRBV13 and TRBJ2-2; a weak D match, TRBD1 (5 bases). Trimming shortened V by 4 bases and J by 3 bases, and 6 bases separated the two germline ends. CDR1 and CDR2 (germline): PRHDT, FYEKMQ (reference sequence). The CDR3 is 13 amino acids. CDR3 bases: TGTGCCAGCAGCTCAGGGCACACCGGGGAGCTGTTTTTT. The encoded protein is CASSSGHTGELFF. The full variable domain, its missing parts supplied by reference TRBV13 and TRBJ2-2, is AAGVIQSPRHLIKEKRETATLKCYPIPRHDTVYWYQQGPGQDPQFLISFYEKMQSDKGSIPDRFSAQQFSDYHSELNMSSLELGDSALYFCASSSGHTGELFFGEGSRLTVL.

This clonotype was observed many times. J is TRBJ2-1 and V is TRBV10-3; 7 bases align to TRBD1. The CDR3 has 15 residues. Germline V gene lookup returns CDR1 ENHRY and CDR2 SYGVKD. V was pared by 4 bases and J by 5 bases, with 8 bases of the junction left unmatched. The CDR3 sequence is CAISGWGQTNNEQFF. The DNA of the CDR3 is TGTGCCATCAGTGGCTGGGGACAGACCAACAATGAGCAGTTCTTC.

This clonotype was found a few times. This chain connects TRBV6-1 to TRBJ2-1; D remains unclear. The CDR3 loop spans 12 amino acids. Germline V gene data show CDR1 as MNHNS and CDR2 as SASEGT. The V end was cut by 6 bases, the J end by 9 bases, with 12 bases between. The CDR3 DNA reads TGTGCCAGCAGCTTCGAATGGGGTGAGCAGTTCTTC. It specifies CASSFEWGEQFF.

This clonotype has just a few counts. This chain joins TRBV7-2 and TRBJ1-1; D is perhaps TRBD1 (6 bases). The CDR3 is 17 residues long. The V gene's germline CDR1 is SGHTA and CDR2 FQGNSA. The ends were cut back, 0 bases at V and 7 bases at J, with 21 bases in the middle. CDR3 coding DNA: TGTGCCAGCAGCTTAGCCCCCCCCGGGGGGGGGCAAGATGAAGCTTTCTTT. This gives the protein CASSLAPPGGGQDEAFF.

This clonotype was seen at least ten times. V usage is TRBV11-2 and J usage is TRBJ2-2, with TRBD2 matching 14 bases. The CDR3 extends over 17 amino acids. Germline CDR1 is SGHAT and CDR2 is FQNNGV. The V and J ends lost 6 bases and 0 bases, in that order; junction bases with no gene match: 3. The CDR3 is CASRQGLAGANTGELFF. Written as DNA, the CDR3 is TGTGCCAGCAGACAGGGACTAGCGGGAGCGAACACCGGGGAGCTGTTTTTT.

The V gene is TRBV15, the J gene TRBJ1-1, with 8 nucleotides matching TRBD1. V trimming: 0 bases; J trimming: 6 bases; junction bases outside the gene matches: 12. The CDR3 is made up of 17 amino acids. Germline CDR1 is LNHNV and CDR2 is YYDKDF (reference sequence). The CDR3 loop reads CATSRDPWTGLNAEAFF. CDR3 in DNA: TGTGCCACCAGCAGAGACCCTTGGACAGGGTTAAATGCTGAAGCTTTCTTT.

This clonotype came up many times. The chain has TRBV18 and TRBJ1-3; D unclear. CDR1 and CDR2 (germline): KGHSH, LQKENI. With 1 base removed from V and 0 bases from J, the gap between germline ends came to 7 bases. The CDR3 is 15 amino acids. CDR3 DNA: TGTGCCAGCTCACCACTTCAGAACTCTGGAAACACCATATATTTT. This gives the protein CASSPLQNSGNTIYF. Based on the CDR3 plus reference TRBV18 and TRBJ1-3, the full variable domain is NAGVMQNPRHLVRRRGQEARLRCSPMKGHSHVYWYRQLPEEGLKFMVYLQKENIIDESGMPKERFSAEFPKEGPSILRIQQVVRGDSAAYFCASSPLQNSGNTIYFGEGSWLTVV.

This clonotype occurred many times. J is TRBJ2-2 and V is TRBV19; possibly TRBD1 for D (7 bases). V dropped 5 bases and J dropped 7 bases, with 20 bases sitting between them. Per germline, CDR1 LNHDA and CDR2 SQIVND (reference sequence). The CDR3 covers 16 residues. The CDR3: CASSDSDRDFGGELFF. As DNA, the CDR3 is TGTGCCAGTAGTGATTCCGACAGGGACTTTGGCGGGGAGCTGTTTTTT.